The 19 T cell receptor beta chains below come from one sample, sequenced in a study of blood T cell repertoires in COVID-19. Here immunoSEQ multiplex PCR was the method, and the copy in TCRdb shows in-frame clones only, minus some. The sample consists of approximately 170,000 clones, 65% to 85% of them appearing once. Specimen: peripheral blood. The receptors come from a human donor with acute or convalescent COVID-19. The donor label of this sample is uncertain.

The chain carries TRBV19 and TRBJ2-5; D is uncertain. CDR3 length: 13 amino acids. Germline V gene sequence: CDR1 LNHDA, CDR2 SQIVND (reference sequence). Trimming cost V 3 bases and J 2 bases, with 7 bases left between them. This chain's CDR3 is CASSIVRQETQYF. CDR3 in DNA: TGTGCCAGTAGTATTGTCAGGCAAGAGACCCAGTACTTC.

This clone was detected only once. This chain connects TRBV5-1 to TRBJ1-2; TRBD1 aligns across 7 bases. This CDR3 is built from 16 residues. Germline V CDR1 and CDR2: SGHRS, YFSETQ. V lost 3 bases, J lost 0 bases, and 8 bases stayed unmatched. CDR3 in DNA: TGCGCCAGCAGCTACGGGACAGCGCTCTCTAACTATGGCTACACCTTC. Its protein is CASSYGTALSNYGYTF.

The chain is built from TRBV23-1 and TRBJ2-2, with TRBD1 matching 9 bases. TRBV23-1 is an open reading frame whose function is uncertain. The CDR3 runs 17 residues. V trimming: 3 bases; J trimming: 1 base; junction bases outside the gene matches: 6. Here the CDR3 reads CASSQPRDRENTGELFF. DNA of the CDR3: TGCGCCAGCAGTCAGCCGCGGGACAGGGAGAACACCGGGGAGCTGTTTTTT.

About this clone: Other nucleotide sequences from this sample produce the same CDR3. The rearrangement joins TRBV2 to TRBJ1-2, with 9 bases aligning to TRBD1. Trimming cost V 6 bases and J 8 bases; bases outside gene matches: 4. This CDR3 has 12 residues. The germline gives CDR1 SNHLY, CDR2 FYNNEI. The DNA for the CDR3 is TGTGCCAGCAGCGAGGACAGGGGAGGCTACACCTTC. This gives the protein CASSEDRGGYTF.

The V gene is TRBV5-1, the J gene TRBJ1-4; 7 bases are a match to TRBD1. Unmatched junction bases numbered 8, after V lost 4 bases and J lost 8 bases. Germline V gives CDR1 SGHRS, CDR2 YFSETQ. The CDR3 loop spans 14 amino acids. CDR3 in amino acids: CASSDSGGQEKLFF. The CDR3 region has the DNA TGCGCCAGCAGCGACTCAGGGGGTCAAGAAAAACTGTTTTTT.

The CDR3 spells CASSAATGFNYGYTF. The CDR3 coding sequence is TGTGCCAGCAGCGCCGCCACAGGGTTTAACTATGGCTACACCTTC. This chain joins TRBV5-6 and TRBJ1-2; D might be TRBD1 (6 bases). The CDR3 totals 15 residues. Looked up from germline, CDR1 is SGHDT and CDR2 is YYEEEE. V was clipped by 4 bases and J by 1 base, with 14 bases between them.

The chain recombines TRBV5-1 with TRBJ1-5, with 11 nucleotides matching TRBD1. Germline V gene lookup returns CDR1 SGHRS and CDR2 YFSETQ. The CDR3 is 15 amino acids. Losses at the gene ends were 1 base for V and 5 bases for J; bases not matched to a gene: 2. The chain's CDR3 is CASSLTGQGDQPQHF. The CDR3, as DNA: TGCGCCAGCAGCTTGACGGGACAGGGGGATCAGCCCCAGCATTTT. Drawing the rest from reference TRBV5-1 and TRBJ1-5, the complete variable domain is KAGVTQTPRYLIKTRGQQVTLSCSPISGHRSVSWYQQTPGQGLQFLFEYFSETQRNKGNFPGRFSGRQFSNSRSEMNVSTLELGDSALYLCASSLTGQGDQPQHFGDGTRLSIL.

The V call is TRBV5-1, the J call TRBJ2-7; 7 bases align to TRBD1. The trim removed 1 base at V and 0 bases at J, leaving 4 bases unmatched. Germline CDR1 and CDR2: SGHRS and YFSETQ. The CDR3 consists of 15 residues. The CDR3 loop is CASSLFGTVSYEQYF. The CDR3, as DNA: TGCGCCAGCAGCTTGTTCGGGACAGTCTCCTACGAGCAGTACTTC. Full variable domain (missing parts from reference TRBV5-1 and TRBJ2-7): KAGVTQTPRYLIKTRGQQVTLSCSPISGHRSVSWYQQTPGQGLQFLFEYFSETQRNKGNFPGRFSGRQFSNSRSEMNVSTLELGDSALYLCASSLFGTVSYEQYFGPGTRLTVT.

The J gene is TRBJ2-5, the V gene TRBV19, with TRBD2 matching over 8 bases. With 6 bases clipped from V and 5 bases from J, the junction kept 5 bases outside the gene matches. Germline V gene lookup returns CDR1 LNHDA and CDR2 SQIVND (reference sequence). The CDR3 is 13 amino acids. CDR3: CASSGGAFETQYF. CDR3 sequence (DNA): TGTGCCAGTAGCGGGGGGGCCTTTGAGACCCAGTACTTC.

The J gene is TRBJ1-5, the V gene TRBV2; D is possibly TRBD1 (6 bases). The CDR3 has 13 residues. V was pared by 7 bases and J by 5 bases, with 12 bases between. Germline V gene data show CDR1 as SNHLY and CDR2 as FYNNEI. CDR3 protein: CASMGARYQPQHF. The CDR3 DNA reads TGTGCCAGCATGGGGGCGCGATATCAGCCCCAGCATTTT.

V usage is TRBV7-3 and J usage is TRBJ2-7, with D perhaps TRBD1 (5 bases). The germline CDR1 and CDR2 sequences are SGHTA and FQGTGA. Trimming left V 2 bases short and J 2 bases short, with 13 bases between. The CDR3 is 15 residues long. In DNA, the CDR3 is TGTGCCAGCAGCTTAGGGGCAGGGAATCCCTACGAGCAGTACTTC. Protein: CASSLGAGNPYEQYF.

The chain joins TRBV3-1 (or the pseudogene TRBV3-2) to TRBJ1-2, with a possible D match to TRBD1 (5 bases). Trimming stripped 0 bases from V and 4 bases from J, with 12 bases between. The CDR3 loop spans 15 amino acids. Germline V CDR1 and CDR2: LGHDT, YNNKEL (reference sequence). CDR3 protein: CASSQDGGSPYGYTF. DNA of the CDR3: TGTGCCAGCAGCCAAGATGGGGGGAGCCCCTATGGCTACACCTTC.

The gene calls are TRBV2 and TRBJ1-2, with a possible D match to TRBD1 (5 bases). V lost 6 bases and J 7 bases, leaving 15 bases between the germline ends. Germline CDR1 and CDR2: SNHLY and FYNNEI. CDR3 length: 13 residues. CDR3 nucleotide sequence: TGTGCCAGCAGGGGGGACTCGTCGGGTGGCTACACCTTC. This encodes CASRGDSSGGYTF.

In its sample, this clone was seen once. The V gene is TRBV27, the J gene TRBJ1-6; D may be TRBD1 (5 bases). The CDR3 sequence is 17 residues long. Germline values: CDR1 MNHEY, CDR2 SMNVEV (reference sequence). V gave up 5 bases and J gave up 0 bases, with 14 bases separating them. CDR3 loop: CASSTQTASSYNSPLHF. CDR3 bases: TGTGCCAGCAGTACCCAGACAGCGAGCTCCTATAATTCACCCCTCCACTTT.

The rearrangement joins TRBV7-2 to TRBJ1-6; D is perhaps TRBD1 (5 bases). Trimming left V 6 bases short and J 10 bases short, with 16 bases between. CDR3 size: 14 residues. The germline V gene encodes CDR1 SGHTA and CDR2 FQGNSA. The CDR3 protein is CASSPGLSSSPLHF. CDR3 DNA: TGTGCCAGCAGTCCGGGACTTTCAAGCTCACCCCTCCACTTT.

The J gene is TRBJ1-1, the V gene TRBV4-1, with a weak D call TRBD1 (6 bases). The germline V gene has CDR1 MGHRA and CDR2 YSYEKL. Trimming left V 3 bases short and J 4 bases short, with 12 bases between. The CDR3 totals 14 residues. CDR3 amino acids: CASSQIQGSTEAFF. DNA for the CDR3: TGCGCCAGCAGCCAGATACAGGGAAGCACTGAAGCTTTCTTT.

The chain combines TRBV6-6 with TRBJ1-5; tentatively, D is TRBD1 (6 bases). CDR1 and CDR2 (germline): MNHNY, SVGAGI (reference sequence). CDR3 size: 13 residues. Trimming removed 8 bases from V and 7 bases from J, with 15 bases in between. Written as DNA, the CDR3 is TGTGCCAGCCAGGGGATAGGGCGACAGCCCCAGCATTTT. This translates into CASQGIGRQPQHF.

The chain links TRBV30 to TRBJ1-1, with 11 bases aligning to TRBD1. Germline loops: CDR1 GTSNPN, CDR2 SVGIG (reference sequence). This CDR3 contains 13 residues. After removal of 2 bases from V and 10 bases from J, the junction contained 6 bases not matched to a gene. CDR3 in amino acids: CAWSSGQGAGAFF. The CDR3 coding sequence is TGTGCCTGGAGTTCAGGACAGGGGGCTGGAGCTTTCTTT. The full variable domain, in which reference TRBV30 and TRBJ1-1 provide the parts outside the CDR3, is SQTIHQWPATLVQPVGSPLSLECTVEGTSNPNLYWYRQAAGRGLQLLFYSVGIGQISSEVPQNLSASRPQDRQFILSSKKLLLSDSGFYLCAWSSGQGAGAFFGQGTRLTVV.

In DNA, the CDR3 is TGTGCCAGCAGTTATCGTAGCGGGAGCACAGATACGCAGTATTTT. Its translation is CASSYRSGSTDTQYF. J is TRBJ2-3 and V is TRBV6-6; 7 bases align to TRBD2. The V gene end was trimmed by 3 bases and the J gene end by 0 bases; junction bases not matched to a gene: 3. In germline, CDR1 is MNHNY, CDR2 SVGAGI (reference sequence). The CDR3 is 15 residues long.